These 20 T cell receptor beta chains came from one sample sequenced in a study of cytomegalovirus exposure and HLA in healthy donors. 60 Vbeta and 13 Jbeta primers were used in PCR. Clones were sequenced by immunoSEQ multiplex PCR, and TCRdb holds only the in-frame ones, with some missing. The sample carries 150,000 to 200,000 clones, roughly 80% recorded once. Material for sequencing was PBMCs. The source is a woman aged 40 to 50 in good health and CMV-seropositive.

This clone was observed a handful of times. The chain has TRBV7-2 and TRBJ2-7, with TRBD2 matching over 8 bases. This CDR3 region has 15 residues. V was pared by 1 base and J by 3 bases, with 5 bases of the junction left unmatched. In germline, CDR1 is SGHTA, CDR2 FQGNSA. The CDR3 protein is CASSLGSGGNYEQYF. The CDR3 DNA is TGTGCCAGCAGCTTAGGCAGCGGGGGCAACTACGAGCAGTACTTC.

V gene TRBV6-1 combines with J gene TRBJ1-4; a weak D match, TRBD1 (6 bases). The CDR3 runs 14 residues. V lost 5 bases and J lost 3, with 10 bases in between. Germline lookup yields CDR1 MNHNS and CDR2 SASEGT. The CDR3 nucleotides read TGTGCCAGCAGTCAGGGGTCGGCTAATGAAAAACTGTTTTTT. Protein product: CASSQGSANEKLFF.

The chain links TRBV4-1 to TRBJ1-3; TRBD1 matches at 7 bases. The germline CDR1 and CDR2 sequences are MGHRA and YSYEKL. The junction had 8 bases not matched to a gene; V was cut back by 9 bases and J by 0 bases. The CDR3 covers 15 residues. The CDR3, as DNA: TGCGCCAGTAGTCGCAGGGACAGCTCTGGAAACACCATATATTTT. It translates to CASSRRDSSGNTIYF.

This clone appeared once. The chain links TRBV4-2 to TRBJ2-7, with a tentative D call TRBD1 (8 bases). The CDR3 consists of 15 residues. Looked up from germline, CDR1 is LGHNA and CDR2 is YNFKEQ. V dropped 4 bases and J dropped 4 bases, with 17 bases sitting between them. The CDR3 reads CASSLNRGGGYEQYF. As DNA, the CDR3 is TGTGCCAGCAGCCTAAACAGGGGGGGAGGTTACGAGCAGTACTTC.

J is TRBJ2-3 and V is TRBV7-3; D might be TRBD2 (7 bases). Deletions cut 2 bases from V and 1 base from J, with 13 bases between. CDR3 length: 16 amino acids. From germline, CDR1 is SGHTA and CDR2 FQGTGA. The CDR3 DNA reads TGTGCCAGCAGCTTAGGGAGGGGGGTTGGCACAGATACGCAGTATTTT. Protein sequence: CASSLGRGVGTDTQYF.

The V gene is TRBV11-1, the J gene TRBJ1-1, with unresolved D. CDR1 and CDR2 from the germline V gene are SGHAT and FQDESV (reference sequence). The length of the CDR3 is 13 residues. V was pared by 6 bases and J by 3 bases, with 11 bases between. The CDR3 sequence: CASSQSGYTEAFF. CDR3 bases: TGTGCCAGCAGTCAGTCCGGGTACACTGAAGCTTTCTTT.

The V and J genes are TRBV5-1 and TRBJ2-7; TRBD2 aligns across 13 bases. Germline values: CDR1 SGHRS, CDR2 YFSETQ. Germline trimming cut 7 bases from V and 6 bases from J; bases unmatched to any gene: 4. This CDR3 has 13 residues. CDR3 coding DNA: TGCGCCAGCGGGACTAGCGGGATCACCGAGCAGTACTTC. This gives the protein CASGTSGITEQYF.

In this sample, this clone turned up a few times. V usage is TRBV27 and J usage is TRBJ2-5; the D is unclear. This CDR3 is built from 13 residues. Germline CDR1 reads MNHEY; CDR2 reads SMNVEV (reference sequence). V shed 3 bases and J shed 1 base, with 6 bases lying between them. The CDR3 DNA reads as TGTGCCAGCAGTTTGGCAGTCCAAGAGACCCAGTACTTC. Its protein product is CASSLAVQETQYF.

This clone was observed once. The gene calls are TRBV14 and TRBJ2-7; D is uncertain. In germline, CDR1 is SGHDN, CDR2 FVKESK. CDR3 length equals 13 residues. V dropped 1 base and J dropped 7 bases, with 11 bases sitting between them. This CDR3 is CASSQGGQREQYF. Here the CDR3 DNA reads TGTGCCAGCAGCCAAGGTGGCCAGAGGGAGCAGTACTTC.

V gene TRBV7-2 combines with J gene TRBJ2-3; 15 nucleotides agree with TRBD2. In germline, CDR1 is SGHTA, CDR2 FQGNSA. Trimming at V came to 1 base and at J to 1 base, leaving 6 bases not matched to a gene. This CDR3 has 19 amino acids. CDR3 sequence: CASSLGRGLAGGRTDTQYF. CDR3 nucleotides: TGTGCCAGCAGCTTAGGGAGGGGACTAGCGGGAGGTCGCACAGATACGCAGTATTTT. Full variable domain (missing parts from reference TRBV7-2 and TRBJ2-3): GAGVSQSPSNKVTEKGKDVELRCDPISGHTALYWYRQSLGQGLEFLIYFQGNSAPDKSGLPSDRFSAERTGGSVSTLTIQRTQQEDSAVYLCASSLGRGLAGGRTDTQYFGPGTRLTVL.

The chain links TRBV7-3 to TRBJ2-1; 9 nucleotides match TRBD2. Germline V CDR1 and CDR2: SGHTA, FQGTGA. The CDR3 has 14 residues. Trimming removed 0 bases from V and 7 bases from J; junction bases left unmatched: 1. This CDR3 reads CASSLTLAGNEQFF. The CDR3 bases are TGTGCCAGCAGCTTAACACTAGCGGGTAATGAGCAGTTCTTC.

The J gene is TRBJ2-3, the V gene TRBV7-6; 16 bases are a match to TRBD2. Per germline, CDR1 SGHVS and CDR2 FNYEAQ. CDR3 length: 18 residues. J lost 3 bases, V lost 10 bases, and 13 bases had no gene match. This chain's CDR3 is CATETPGLAGGPTDTQYF. The CDR3 nucleotides read TGTGCCACAGAAACCCCGGGACTAGCGGGAGGGCCGACAGATACGCAGTATTTT.

J is TRBJ1-1 and V is TRBV18, with TRBD1 identical over 9 bases. Germline CDR1 and CDR2: KGHSH and LQKENI. The V gene end was trimmed by 5 bases and the J gene end by 5 bases; junction bases not matched to a gene: 6. This CDR3 region has 14 residues. Written as DNA, the CDR3 is TGTGCCAGCTCAACACAGGGGGCTGGGACTGAAGCTTTCTTT. The encoded protein is CASSTQGAGTEAFF.

In nucleotides, the CDR3 is TGTGCCAGCAGCTTTCGGACAGGTAACACTGAAGCTTTCTTT. Protein sequence: CASSFRTGNTEAFF. V usage is TRBV7-2 and J usage is TRBJ1-1; 7 bases are shared with TRBD1. V dropped 3 bases and J dropped 2; count of bases not matched to a gene: 3. CDR3 size: 14 residues. Germline V CDR1 and CDR2: SGHTA, FQGNSA.

V and J are TRBV14 and TRBJ1-1; no reliable D call. The germline V gene encodes CDR1 SGHDN and CDR2 FVKESK. V was trimmed by 4 bases and J by 3 bases, leaving 12 bases between them. CDR3 length: 14 amino acids. Written as DNA, the CDR3 is TGTGCCAGCAGCCCTATAAATGCCGACACTGAAGCTTTCTTT. The encoded protein is CASSPINADTEAFF.

In its sample, this clone was seen a few times. The genes are TRBV10-2 and TRBJ2-2, with 13 bases lining up with TRBD2. Germline lookup yields CDR1 WSHSY and CDR2 SAAADI. V shed 3 bases and J 6 bases; nucleotides not matched to a gene: 1. This CDR3 is 15 amino acids long. The CDR3: CASSETSGRAGELFF. Written as DNA, the CDR3 is TGCGCCAGCAGTGAAACTAGCGGGAGGGCCGGGGAGCTGTTTTTT.

The chain links TRBV28 to TRBJ2-7, with D possibly being TRBD2 (6 bases). V lost 5 bases and J lost 2, with 13 bases in between. The germline V gene has CDR1 MDHEN and CDR2 SYDVKM. The CDR3 loop spans 14 amino acids. The CDR3 spells CASSTWDFPYEQYF. CDR3 DNA sequence: TGTGCCAGCAGTACCTGGGACTTCCCCTACGAGCAGTACTTC.

The chain is built from TRBV5-4 and TRBJ1-1; D unresolved. The CDR3 is 14 amino acids. Germline CDR1 is SGHNT and CDR2 is YYREEE (reference sequence). V was pared by 0 bases and J by 7 bases, with 13 bases between. In nucleotides, the CDR3 is TGTGCCAGCAGCTTGGCAAACAGTGAGGGTGAAGCTTTCTTT. Translated, it gives CASSLANSEGEAFF. Full variable domain (missing parts from reference TRBV5-4 and TRBJ1-1): ETGVTQSPTHLIKTRGQQVTLRCSSQSGHNTVSWYQQALGQGPQFIFQYYREEENGRGNFPPRFSGLQFPNYSSELNVNALELDDSALYLCASSLANSEGEAFFGQGTRLTVV.

The genes are TRBV7-3 and TRBJ2-7, with TRBD1 matching 7 bases. Losses at the gene ends were 1 base for V and 2 bases for J; bases not matched to a gene: 5. Germline V gives CDR1 SGHTA, CDR2 FQGTGA. The CDR3 covers 15 residues. The CDR3 region is CASSLMGQPTYEQYF. CDR3 bases: TGTGCCAGCAGCTTAATGGGACAGCCAACCTACGAGCAGTACTTC. Drawing the rest from reference TRBV7-3 and TRBJ2-7, the complete variable domain is GAGVSQTPSNKVTEKGKYVELRCDPISGHTALYWYRQSLGQGPEFLIYFQGTGAADDSGLPNDRFFAVRPEGSVSTLKIQRTERGDSAVYLCASSLMGQPTYEQYFGPGTRLTVT.

The DNA of the CDR3 is TGTGCCAGCAGCCGGAGGGGCAGGATTAACTATGGCTACACCTTC. Encoded protein: CASSRRGRINYGYTF. V usage is TRBV7-2 and J usage is TRBJ1-2; a possible D gene is TRBD1 (5 bases). Deletions cut 5 bases from V and 1 base from J, with 14 bases between. This CDR3 has 15 residues. Germline V gives CDR1 SGHTA, CDR2 FQGNSA.